A selection of T cell receptor beta chains follows, all from one sample in a study of spatial heterogeneity in lung cancer. TCRdb redid the calling of the 5' RACE reads with MiXCR, one entry per CDR3 protein. Here the sample spans approximately 12,000 distinct CDR3 sequences, around 10% being singletons. This sample comprised lung tumor tissue, obtained at surgery. These TCRs come from a female donor with early-stage non-small cell lung cancer. The CDR3 runs from the conserved cysteine through the conserved F or W. The D gene is left open where the match is weak. The size of a clone is reported for some rows only, either as once, few or many, or as a class for expanded clones.

cdr3_nt: TGCGCCAGCAGCCAAGTAAGCACAGGGAGCTCCTACGAGCAGTACTTC; cdr3_aa: CASSQVSTGSSYEQYF; clone_size: medium-sized; v_call: TRBV4-1; j_call: TRBJ2-7; d_call: NA
cdr3_nt: TGTGCCAGCAGTTTAGAGGGGCTAGGGTTCTATGGCTACACCTTC; cdr3_aa: CASSLEGLGFYGYTF; clone_size: NA; v_call: TRBV27; j_call: TRBJ1-2; d_call: NA
cdr3_nt: TGTGCCAGCAGCTTTTACGGGGGACACACAGATACGCAGTATTTT; cdr3_aa: CASSFYGGHTDTQYF; clone_size: NA; v_call: TRBV7-8; j_call: TRBJ2-3; d_call: NA
cdr3_nt: TGTGCCAGCAGACGACAGGGGCCACCGAATGAAAAACTGTTTTTT; cdr3_aa: CASRRQGPPNEKLFF; clone_size: medium-sized; v_call: TRBV6-5; j_call: TRBJ1-4; d_call: TRBD1
cdr3_nt: TGTGCCAGCAGTTCCAATACCAGGGGCTATGGCTACACCTTC; cdr3_aa: CASSSNTRGYGYTF; clone_size: many; v_call: TRBV12-3/TRBV12-4; j_call: TRBJ1-2; d_call: NA
cdr3_nt: TGTGCCAGTGTTGGGGACAGGGTGAATCAGCCCCAGCATTTT; cdr3_aa: CASVGDRVNQPQHF; clone_size: many; v_call: TRBV6-2/TRBV6-3; j_call: TRBJ1-5; d_call: TRBD1
cdr3_nt: TGCGCCAGCAGTGCAACTAGCGGCGCCACAGATACGCAGTATTTT; cdr3_aa: CASSATSGATDTQYF; clone_size: many; v_call: TRBV10-2; j_call: TRBJ2-3; d_call: TRBD2
cdr3_nt: TGTGCCAGCAGTTACTCGATTACAGCAAACCAAGAGACCCAGTACTTC; cdr3_aa: CASSYSITANQETQYF; clone_size: few; v_call: TRBV6-5; j_call: TRBJ2-5; d_call: NA
cdr3_nt: TGTGCCAACAGCCAAGATCGCGGGACAGGGAGGATGAACACTGAAGCTTTCTTT; cdr3_aa: CANSQDRGTGRMNTEAFF; clone_size: NA; v_call: TRBV4-1; j_call: TRBJ1-1; d_call: TRBD1
cdr3_nt: TGTGCCAGCAGCCAAGATGGAAATTCCTACAATGAGCAGTTCTTC; cdr3_aa: CASSQDGNSYNEQFF; clone_size: many; v_call: TRBV4-2; j_call: TRBJ2-1; d_call: NA
cdr3_nt: TGTGCCAGCAGTTACTCGTACAGGGCCGGCTACACCTTC; cdr3_aa: CASSYSYRAGYTF; clone_size: NA; v_call: TRBV6-2/TRBV6-3; j_call: TRBJ1-2; d_call: NA
cdr3_nt: TGCGCCAGCAGCCAAGTAGGACGCGGCTACGAGCAGTACTTC; cdr3_aa: CASSQVGRGYEQYF; clone_size: many; v_call: TRBV4-1; j_call: TRBJ2-7; d_call: NA
cdr3_nt: TGCAGTGCTAGAGAGGCAGCCCAGGGGACCCAGTACTTC; cdr3_aa: CSAREAAQGTQYF; clone_size: few; v_call: TRBV20-1; j_call: TRBJ2-5; d_call: NA
cdr3_nt: TGTGCCAGCAGTGCCCGAAGCTCCTACAATGAGCAGTTCTTC; cdr3_aa: CASSARSSYNEQFF; clone_size: NA; v_call: TRBV12-3/TRBV12-4; j_call: TRBJ2-1; d_call: NA
cdr3_nt: TGCAGTGCTACCGTCCCAGGGGGCCTGGACGAGCAGTACTTC; cdr3_aa: CSATVPGGLDEQYF; clone_size: many; v_call: TRBV20-1; j_call: TRBJ2-7; d_call: TRBD1
cdr3_nt: TGCGCCAGCAGCCAAGAAGGACAGGCCCCCGATACGCAGTATTTT; cdr3_aa: CASSQEGQAPDTQYF; clone_size: few; v_call: TRBV4-3; j_call: TRBJ2-3; d_call: TRBD1
cdr3_nt: TGTGCCAGCAGCTTAGCGGTTCTAGCGGGAGGGAACGAGCAGTACTTC; cdr3_aa: CASSLAVLAGGNEQYF; clone_size: medium-sized; v_call: TRBV7-8; j_call: TRBJ2-7; d_call: TRBD2
cdr3_nt: TGCGCCAGCAGCCAATCTTACAGCGAGTTACGGGCTTTCTTT; cdr3_aa: CASSQSYSELRAFF; clone_size: many; v_call: TRBV4-3; j_call: TRBJ1-1; d_call: NA
cdr3_nt: TGTGCCAGCAGCTTCCAATGGCTGACTAGCGGGGGCAATACGCAGTATTTT; cdr3_aa: CASSFQWLTSGGNTQYF; clone_size: many; v_call: TRBV7-8; j_call: TRBJ2-3; d_call: TRBD2
cdr3_nt: TGCGCCAGCAGCTTGGAAGGAGATGCTAATGAAAAACTGTTTTTT; cdr3_aa: CASSLEGDANEKLFF; clone_size: many; v_call: TRBV5-1; j_call: TRBJ1-4; d_call: NA
cdr3_nt: TGCAGTGCTAGAACGACCTACGAGCAGTACTTC; cdr3_aa: CSARTTYEQYF; clone_size: NA; v_call: TRBV20-1; j_call: TRBJ2-7; d_call: NA
cdr3_nt: TGTGCCAGCAGCAACGACAGGGTGGAGACCCAGTACTTC; cdr3_aa: CASSNDRVETQYF; clone_size: NA; v_call: TRBV11-2; j_call: TRBJ2-5; d_call: TRBD1
cdr3_nt: TGTGCCAGCAGTGGCTCCGGGACAGGGCTATACAATGAGCAGTTCTTC; cdr3_aa: CASSGSGTGLYNEQFF; clone_size: NA; v_call: TRBV12-3/TRBV12-4; j_call: TRBJ2-1; d_call: TRBD1
cdr3_nt: TGTGCCAGCAGCTTAGGAGTAGAGGCGGGAGGGCCCGATGAGCAGTTCTTC; cdr3_aa: CASSLGVEAGGPDEQFF; clone_size: many; v_call: TRBV7-7; j_call: TRBJ2-1; d_call: TRBD2